These T cell receptor beta chains were read from a single sample in a study of T cells in Graves' hyperthyroidism and ophthalmopathy. Via MiXCR, TCRdb re-called the multiplex PCR reads, giving one row per CDR3 protein. The sample shows around 600,000 distinct CDR3 sequences, more than 15% of them seen only once. The sample comprised blood. The source of these receptors is a woman between 40 and 50 years old with Graves' ophthalmopathy. CDR3s include the opening cysteine and the closing phenylalanine or tryptophan.

V gene	J gene	CDR3 protein
TRBV12-3/TRBV12-4	TRBJ2-2	CASSGRLAVGELFF
TRBV5-1	TRBJ1-2	CASTRQGSNYGYTF
TRBV24-1	TRBJ2-1	CATSAPEVDNEQFF
TRBV7-9	TRBJ2-1	CASSSIQLLNEQFF
TRBV20-1	TRBJ2-1	CSKSSYNEQFF
TRBV11-2	TRBJ2-5	CASSRLGDRGETQYF
TRBV6-1	TRBJ1-5	CASSQVLVGNQPQHF
TRBV18	TRBJ2-7	CASSPKFWDEQYF
TRBV20-1	TRBJ2-1	CSAAASGVEQFF
TRBV2	TRBJ2-7	CASKYPIPGSRDEQYF
TRBV5-1	TRBJ1-1	CASSLGDFRGNTEAFF
TRBV18	TRBJ2-1	CASSPPGASEQFF
TRBV19	TRBJ2-1	CASSTMTGVYNEQFF
TRBV27	TRBJ2-3	CASTLTGVGTDTQYF
TRBV7-3	TRBJ2-1	CASAQAASSYNEQFF
TRBV6-9	TRBJ2-7	CASSDSMVAGQYEQYF
TRBV5-4	TRBJ2-1	CASSTGGLRHNEQFF
TRBV18	TRBJ2-1	CASSPPARGSYNEQFF
TRBV20-1	TRBJ2-7	CSARDKGSSYEQYF
TRBV7-3	TRBJ2-1	CASSQGDYNEQFF